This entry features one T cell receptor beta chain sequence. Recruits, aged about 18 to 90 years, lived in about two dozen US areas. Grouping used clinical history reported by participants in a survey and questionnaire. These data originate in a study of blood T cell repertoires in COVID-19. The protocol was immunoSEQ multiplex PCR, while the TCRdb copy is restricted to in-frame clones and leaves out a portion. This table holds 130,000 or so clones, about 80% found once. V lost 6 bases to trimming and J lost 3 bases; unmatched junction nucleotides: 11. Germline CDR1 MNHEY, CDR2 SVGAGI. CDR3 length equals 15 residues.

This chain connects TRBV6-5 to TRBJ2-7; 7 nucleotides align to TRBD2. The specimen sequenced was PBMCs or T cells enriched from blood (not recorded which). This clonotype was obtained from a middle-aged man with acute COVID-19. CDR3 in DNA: TGTGCCAGCAGCCCCCGGGGGGTAGGGGACTACGAGCAGTACTTC. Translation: CASSPRGVGDYEQYF.